This is a list of T cell receptor beta chains from one sample in a study of breast tumors, draining lymph nodes, adjacent tissues. TCRdb reprocessed the multiplex PCR reads via MiXCR and lists one record per CDR3 protein. The sample lists about 140,000 distinct CDR3 sequences; 30% to 35% were seen once. The sample taken for sequencing was axillary lymph node tissue. Receptors were obtained from a female donor with breast cancer. Some clones in this sample may be carry-over from other donors' samples. CDR3s include the opening cysteine and the closing phenylalanine or tryptophan.

cdr3_aa v_call
CAISDGGAQETQHF TRBV10-3
CSVENPGTFYGYTF TRBV29-1
CASSAGAQGINEQFF TRBV5-5
CASSLDRGVWIQYF TRBV6-6
CASSLRPGSNEKLFF TRBV7-8
CASSPGQMNTGELFF TRBV12-3/TRBV12-4
CASSPLGGAYNEQFF TRBV5-5
CASSLGGRGETQYF TRBV5-8
CASSSNRGNQETQYF TRBV7-8
CASSQDLGTGVAGNTIYF TRBV4-1
CATRGGTDTQYF TRBV24-1
CASSLASNYGYTF TRBV5-6